This T cell receptor (beta chain) is drawn from a study of T-cell memory formation after mild COVID-19. Whole-study findings and limits: CD4+ bias marked clones expanding day 15 to 37, unlike balanced contracting clones. Memory from before infection featured some responding clones, which suggests cross-reactive memory joined.

Trimming removed 1 base from V and 0 bases from J; junction bases left unmatched: 9. The CDR3 covers 17 residues. Germline V lookup: CDR1 MNHEY, CDR2 SVGEGT. One entry per CDR3 protein results from TCRdb running MiXCR on the 5' RACE reads. The data hold about 110,000 distinct CDR3 sequences, with about a sixth observed a single time. Comment on this clonotype: As yet, its antigen is unknown.

The clonotype comes from a young man who had mild COVID-19 (a few samples of this study predate the infection). Cell type and time point are not known. The gene calls are TRBV6-2 or TRBV6-3 and TRBJ2-7, with 7 bases that match TRBD2. Sequenced sample: PBMCs or a T cell subset sorted from them (not recorded which). The CDR3, as DNA: TGTGCCAGCAGTTACTTCCATTTTCGGGGGGACTCCTACGAGCAGTACTTC. Amino acids: CASSYFHFRGDSYEQYF.